Listed here are 28 T cell receptor beta chains from one sample, sequenced in a study of T-cell reconstitution after alpha-beta-depleted transplantation in children. Unique molecular identifiers were incorporated during preparation of the TCRbeta library. TCRdb independently ran MiXCR on the PCR reads; one entry per CDR3 protein. The sample has about 610,000 distinct CDR3 sequences; about 11% are singletons. Here the sequenced sample was PBMCs from the stem cell graft donor, taken from the stem cell graft. Receptor source: a human donor who donated a stem cell graft to a child with acute myeloid leukemia.

The rearrangement joins TRBV27 to TRBJ1-1; TRBD1 is a possible D gene (6 bases). The CDR3 is 15 residues long. V was clipped by 2 bases and J by 4 bases, with 14 bases between them. CDR1 MNHEY and CDR2 SMNVEV come from the germline V gene (reference sequence). The CDR3 DNA reads TGTGCCAGCAGTTTAGTTGGGACATATCGCACTGAAGCTTTCTTT. Amino acid sequence: CASSLVGTYRTEAFF.

The chain carries TRBV10-3 and TRBJ1-5; D perhaps matches TRBD1 (5 bases). CDR3 size: 13 residues. From germline, CDR1 is ENHRY and CDR2 SYGVKD. Trimming cost V 3 bases and J 3 bases, with 6 bases left between them. The DNA of the CDR3 is TGTGCCATCAGTGACAGGGACAATCAGCCCCAGCATTTT. Encoded protein: CAISDRDNQPQHF.

This clonotype has a handful of counts. The chain is built from TRBV5-6 and TRBJ1-2; D may be TRBD1 (5 bases). V lost 4 bases, J lost 8 bases, and 9 bases lay in between. The CDR3 length is 11 residues. The germline V gene encodes CDR1 SGHDT and CDR2 YYEEEE. CDR3 in DNA: TGTGCCAGCAGCAAGGGACCCGGCTACACCTTC. Protein product: CASSKGPGYTF.

This clonotype was observed a handful of times. The chain has TRBV5-1 and TRBJ2-7; D gene unclear. Looked up from germline, CDR1 is SGHRS and CDR2 is YFSETQ. V dropped 0 bases and J dropped 1 base, with 11 bases sitting between them. This CDR3 region has 15 residues. The CDR3 is CASSLAPITSYEQYF. DNA of the CDR3: TGCGCCAGCAGCTTGGCACCTATTACTTCCTACGAGCAGTACTTC.

Comments on this clonotype: A read error may explain this, as a much larger clone is one base away. The missing conserved phenylalanine or tryptophan at the end of this CDR3 makes a read error likely. V gene TRBV20-1 combines with J gene TRBJ1-1; unclear D gene. Germline CDR1 reads DFQATT; CDR2 reads SNEGSKA (reference sequence). V gave up 2 bases and J gave up 2 bases, with 9 bases separating them. The CDR3 is 13 residues long. The DNA for the CDR3 is TGCAGTGCTAGACTTGGTCCAAACACTGAAGCTTTCTAT. Its protein product is CSARLGPNTEAFY.

This chain connects TRBV29-1 to TRBJ1-1; a possible D gene is TRBD1 (5 bases). Trimming took 8 bases from V and 0 from J, leaving 10 bases between them. The CDR3 runs to 12 residues. CDR1 is SQVTM and CDR2 is ANQGSEA in the germline V gene. In nucleotides, the CDR3 is TGCAGCCCTCTGGGGGTGAACACTGAAGCTTTCTTT. Its translation: CSPLGVNTEAFF.

This clonotype was counted many times. This rearrangement joins TRBV4-3 to TRBJ1-2; D remains unclear. Germline V gives CDR1 LGHNA, CDR2 YSLEER. CDR3 length: 14 residues. The germline V and J ends were trimmed by 1 base and 1 base, with 7 bases remaining between them. CDR3 sequence (DNA): TGCGCCAGCAGCCAAGTAACCAGTAACTATGGCTACACCTTC. Amino acids: CASSQVTSNYGYTF.

The V and J genes are TRBV18 and TRBJ2-1; D unclear. Trimming cost V 2 bases and J 8 bases, with 7 bases left between them. The V gene's germline CDR1 is KGHSH and CDR2 LQKENI. The CDR3 is 12 amino acids. For the CDR3, the DNA is TGTGCCAGCTCACCAGAGCTCTATGAGCAGTTCTTC. The encoded protein is CASSPELYEQFF.

This clonotype was counted only a few times. This chain connects TRBV5-1 to TRBJ1-1, with TRBD1 matching 8 bases. Germline V gives CDR1 SGHRS, CDR2 YFSETQ. This CDR3 has 17 residues. After removal of 1 base from V and 1 base from J, the junction contained 9 bases not matched to a gene. The CDR3 nucleotides are TGCGCCAGCAGCTTGAAAACAAACAGGGGGACGAACACTGAAGCTTTCTTT. Its translation is CASSLKTNRGTNTEAFF.

This clonotype has more than one count but fewer than ten. This chain's CDR3 is CASSPQGTSYNEQFF. Written as DNA, the CDR3 is TGTGCCAGCAGCCCACAGGGGACCTCCTACAATGAGCAGTTCTTC. This chain uses TRBV7-3 with TRBJ2-1, with TRBD1 matching over 7 bases. From germline, CDR1 is SGHTA and CDR2 FQGTGA. J gave up 0 bases and V 5 bases, and 4 bases lay outside the gene matches. The CDR3 extends over 15 amino acids.

In this sample, this clonotype turned up many times. The chain has TRBV7-9 and TRBJ2-3; D gene ambiguous. V dropped 1 base and J dropped 1 base, with 9 bases sitting between them. Germline CDR1 SEHNR, CDR2 FQNEAQ (reference sequence). The CDR3 is 15 amino acids. CDR3 DNA sequence: TGTGCCAGCAGCTTAGACGGAGCGTGCACAGATACGCAGTATTTT. This sequence encodes CASSLDGACTDTQYF.

This clonotype was seen repeatedly, ten times or more. The chain carries TRBV7-2 and TRBJ2-1, with a tentative D call TRBD2 (5 bases). This CDR3 region has 16 residues. V was shortened by 4 bases and J by 3 bases, with 16 bases between the two germline ends. From germline, CDR1 is SGHTA and CDR2 FQGNSA. CDR3 DNA sequence: TGTGCCAGCAGCTATAGTCCCGGGGATAGCTACAATGAGCAGTTCTTC. This sequence encodes CASSYSPGDSYNEQFF.

The genes are TRBV9 and TRBJ2-5; D uncertain. The CDR3 runs 16 residues. Trimming shortened V by 3 bases and J by 4 bases, and 19 bases separated the two germline ends. CDR1 is SGDLS, CDR2 YYNGEE, per germline. This CDR3 reads CASSARVADERETQYF. The DNA of the CDR3 is TGTGCCAGCAGCGCCCGGGTAGCTGATGAACGAGAGACCCAGTACTTC.

The chain is built from TRBV6-1 and TRBJ1-5; a weak D match, TRBD1 (5 bases). Germline CDR1 is MNHNS and CDR2 is SASEGT. Trimming left V 6 bases short and J 6 bases short, with 15 bases between. The CDR3 consists of 14 residues. This CDR3 reads CASSTDFQGQPQHF. In nucleotides, the CDR3 is TGTGCCAGCAGCACTGACTTTCAGGGTCAGCCCCAGCATTTT.

This clonotype showed up many times. The V gene is TRBV20-1, the J gene TRBJ2-1; no definite D call. The V and J ends lost 6 bases and 6 bases respectively, with 12 bases between them. The germline CDR1 and CDR2 sequences are DFQATT and SNEGSKA (reference sequence). The CDR3 has 12 amino acids. In DNA, the CDR3 is TGCAGTGCCCCGAGGTACGGCAATGAGCAGTTCTTC. Its protein product is CSAPRYGNEQFF.

Points on this clonotype: This may be a read error, as it is one base from a much larger clone. The rearrangement uses TRBV21-1 and TRBJ1-5; the D call TRBD1 from the table was never checked on the DNA. TRBV21-1 is a recognized pseudogene. The CDR3 covers 15 residues. In DNA, the CDR3 is TGTGCCACCTGCGAAGGGGGGTGGTGCAATCAGCCCCAGCATTTT. Amino acids: CATCEGGWCNQPQHF.

This clonotype has just a few counts. The chain employs TRBV9 and TRBJ2-1, with D possibly matching TRBD1 (6 bases). V was cut by 6 bases and J by 2 bases, with 15 bases left in between. The CDR3 totals 15 residues. Germline V lookup: CDR1 SGDLS, CDR2 YYNGEE. As DNA, the CDR3 is TGTGCCAGCACCCCGACAGGTGCGACCTACAATGAGCAGTTCTTC. The encoded protein is CASTPTGATYNEQFF.

The rearrangement uses TRBV28 and TRBJ2-7; TRBD2 matches 9 bases. J was trimmed by 2 bases and V by 2 bases; bases with no gene match: 10. Germline assignment: CDR1 MDHEN and CDR2 SYDVKM. The CDR3 is made up of 17 amino acids. The CDR3 DNA reads TGTGCCAGCAGTTTAGGGGCTAGCGGGATCCGCACCTACGAGCAGTACTTC. Its translation is CASSLGASGIRTYEQYF.

In this sample, this clonotype turned up a few times. This chain connects TRBV6-5 to TRBJ2-4; D is possibly TRBD1 (5 bases). Trimming stripped 0 bases from V and 0 bases from J, with 15 bases between. The CDR3 loop spans 18 amino acids. Germline lookup yields CDR1 MNHEY and CDR2 SVGAGI. The CDR3 DNA sequence: TGTGCCAGCAGTTACTCCCGGACAACTCCTTTAGCCAAAAACATTCAGTACTTC. Residues: CASSYSRTTPLAKNIQYF.

This clonotype was seen more than once but under ten times. The genes are TRBV4-2 and TRBJ2-7; 10 nucleotides match TRBD2. From germline, CDR1 is LGHNA and CDR2 YNFKEQ. This CDR3 comprises 19 residues. The J segment lost 6 bases and the V segment lost 0 bases, leaving 17 bases of the junction unmatched. Written as DNA, the CDR3 is TGTGCCAGCAGCCAAGATTGGCTAGCGGGAGCCGTGGGAGGTTTCGAGCAGTACTTC. It encodes CASSQDWLAGAVGGFEQYF.

This clonotype has only a few counts. The chain is built from TRBV5-6 and TRBJ1-1; TRBD1 is a possible D gene (5 bases). V was shortened by 4 bases and J by 4 bases, with 17 bases between the two germline ends. This CDR3 spans 15 amino acids. Germline V gene data show CDR1 as SGHDT and CDR2 as YYEEEE. The CDR3 DNA reads TGTGCCAGCAGCCCTGCCCAGGGCTGGGGCACTGAAGCTTTCTTT. Amino acid sequence: CASSPAQGWGTEAFF.

This clonotype was seen many times. This chain connects TRBV7-2 to TRBJ2-5; D gene uncertain. The length of the CDR3 is 12 residues. Per germline, CDR1 SGHTA and CDR2 FQGNSA. Trimming pared 3 bases from V and 5 bases from J, leaving 7 bases between. This chain's CDR3 is CASSFPRETQYF. The CDR3 DNA is TGTGCCAGCAGCTTCCCCCGGGAGACCCAGTACTTC.

The table lists this clonotype with a few counts. The rearrangement joins TRBV10-3 to TRBJ2-2, with TRBD1 matching over 8 bases. Unmatched junction bases numbered 4, after V lost 6 bases and J lost 7 bases. CDR3 length equals 13 residues. Germline assignment: CDR1 ENHRY and CDR2 SYGVKD. CDR3 in amino acids: CAIRDRDDGELFF. In DNA form, the CDR3 reads TGTGCCATCAGGGACAGGGACGACGGGGAGCTGTTTTTT.

The chain is built from TRBV7-9 and TRBJ1-1; 7 bases are a match to TRBD1. CDR1 is SEHNR and CDR2 is FQNEAQ in the germline V gene (reference sequence). V trimming: 4 bases; J trimming: 0 bases; junction bases outside the gene matches: 5. The CDR3 spans 15 residues. CDR3 protein: CASSSTQGLNTEAFF. The CDR3 DNA follows: TGTGCCAGCAGCTCGACACAGGGGTTGAACACTGAAGCTTTCTTT.

The rearrangement links TRBV2 to TRBJ2-3; 7 bases are shared with TRBD2. The CDR3 has 13 amino acids. The trim removed 11 bases at V and 4 bases at J, leaving 9 bases unmatched. Germline CDR1 SNHLY, CDR2 FYNNEI. This CDR3 is CARGTIKPDTQYF. DNA for the CDR3: TGTGCCCGCGGGACTATAAAGCCAGATACGCAGTATTTT.

The genes are TRBV3-1 and TRBJ2-5, with D possibly matching TRBD2 (5 bases). This CDR3 region has 15 residues. V shed 2 bases and J shed 5 bases, with 15 bases lying between them. Germline-derived CDR1 and CDR2 are LGHDT and YNNKEL (reference sequence). As DNA, the CDR3 is TGTGCCAGCAGCCAAAGACCTGAGGGCCGGGAGACCCAGTACTTC. Protein product: CASSQRPEGRETQYF.

In its sample, this clonotype was seen once. This chain uses TRBV18 with TRBJ2-3, with D tentatively TRBD1 (6 bases). V dropped 2 bases and J dropped 2 bases, with 11 bases sitting between them. The CDR3 is made up of 15 amino acids. Germline V gives CDR1 KGHSH, CDR2 LQKENI. This CDR3 is CASSPVAGDTDTQYF. CDR3 bases: TGTGCCAGCTCACCAGTAGCAGGGGACACAGATACGCAGTATTTT.

The table lists this clonotype with a few counts. V is TRBV20-1 and J is TRBJ1-2; 7 nucleotides align to TRBD1. V lost 2 bases, J lost 2 bases, and 11 bases stayed unmatched. Germline V CDR1 and CDR2: DFQATT, SNEGSKA (reference sequence). CDR3 length: 16 amino acids. For the CDR3, the DNA is TGCAGTGCTAGAAACCCCCAGGGGGGCCCAAACTATGGCTACACCTTC. This sequence encodes CSARNPQGGPNYGYTF.